The 32 T cell receptor beta chains listed next were all sequenced from one sample in a study of T-cell memory formation after mild COVID-19. TCRdb re-derived calls from the 5' RACE reads in MiXCR, one entry per CDR3 protein. The profile shows 350,000 to 500,000 distinct CDR3 sequences, 23% of them singletons. Material: PBMCs or a T cell subset sorted from them (not recorded which). All receptors derive from an adult woman who had mild COVID-19 (a few samples of this study predate the infection). Cell type and time point are not known.

This clonotype was seen a few times. The gene calls are TRBV12-3 or TRBV12-4 and TRBJ2-7; D call uncertain. This CDR3 contains 13 residues. V was pared by 7 bases and J by 2 bases, with 12 bases between. The CDR3 DNA sequence: TGTGCCAGCACCCTACCCGGACCCTACGAGCAGTACTTC. Residues: CASTLPGPYEQYF.

This clonotype was found a few times. The rearrangement joins TRBV9 to TRBJ2-1; the match to TRBD2 covers 10 bases. With 3 bases clipped from V and 0 bases from J, the junction kept 9 bases outside the gene matches. The CDR3 covers 18 residues. Germline loops: CDR1 SGDLS, CDR2 YYNGEE. CDR3 in amino acids: CASSAGLAVTVSYNEQFF. CDR3 nucleotide sequence: TGTGCCAGCAGCGCCGGACTAGCGGTTACAGTCTCCTACAATGAGCAGTTCTTC.

Only a few counts were recorded for this clonotype. The rearrangement links TRBV27 to TRBJ2-5; D unresolved. Germline-derived CDR1 and CDR2 are MNHEY and SMNVEV (reference sequence). This CDR3 contains 13 residues. Trimming took 6 bases from V and 2 from J, leaving 10 bases between them. The CDR3 spells CASSWREQETQYF. The CDR3 DNA reads TGTGCCAGCAGCTGGAGAGAGCAAGAGACCCAGTACTTC.

This clonotype has a handful of counts. The genes are TRBV27 and TRBJ1-3, with 7 nucleotides matching TRBD1. Germline V gives CDR1 MNHEY, CDR2 SMNVEV (reference sequence). Unmatched junction bases numbered 5, after V lost 6 bases and J lost 0 bases. The CDR3 spans 15 residues. CDR3 DNA: TGTGCCAGCAGGGGACAGACGGCCTCTGGAAACACCATATATTTT. Protein: CASRGQTASGNTIYF.

The chain uses TRBV5-1 and TRBJ1-1, with 8 bases that match TRBD1. The CDR3 loop spans 16 amino acids. Germline CDR1 reads SGHRS; CDR2 reads YFSETQ. V lost 4 bases and J lost 2; bases outside the gene matches: 10. CDR3 sequence: CASSPTAGGLNTEAFF. In DNA, the CDR3 is TGCGCCAGCAGCCCAACGGCAGGGGGCCTAAACACTGAAGCTTTCTTT.

This clonotype has a handful of counts. The chain has TRBV29-1 and TRBJ2-3; maybe TRBD1 (5 bases). From germline, CDR1 is SQVTM and CDR2 ANQGSEA. This CDR3 region has 14 residues. The V and J ends lost 7 bases and 2 bases respectively, with 16 bases between them. This CDR3 reads CSEAGPGNTDTQYF. The CDR3 bases are TGCAGCGAGGCCGGGCCAGGGAACACAGATACGCAGTATTTT.

The chain recombines TRBV7-6 with TRBJ2-2; possible D gene TRBD1, 5 bases. Germline-derived CDR1 and CDR2 are SGHVS and FNYEAQ. V lost 4 bases and J lost 0, with 12 bases in between. The CDR3 loop spans 16 amino acids. CDR3 residues: CASSSAGFSNTGELFF. Here the CDR3 DNA reads TGTGCCAGCAGCTCTGCAGGGTTCTCGAACACCGGGGAGCTGTTTTTT.

The gene calls are TRBV4-1 and TRBJ2-1; a possible D gene is TRBD2 (5 bases). The V and J ends lost 8 bases and 0 bases respectively, with 11 bases between them. The CDR3 is made up of 14 amino acids. The V gene's germline CDR1 is MGHRA and CDR2 YSYEKL. In DNA, the CDR3 is TGCGCCAGCCGAATGGGAGACTCCTACAATGAGCAGTTCTTC. Its translation: CASRMGDSYNEQFF.

The chain links TRBV18 to TRBJ2-7; TRBD2 aligns across 10 bases. The germline gives CDR1 KGHSH, CDR2 LQKENI. V lost 6 bases and J lost 5; bases outside the gene matches: 7. The CDR3 covers 14 residues. In nucleotides, the CDR3 is TGTGCCAGCTCCTCGATCGGGACTAGCGACGAGCAGTACTTC. As protein: CASSSIGTSDEQYF.

This rearrangement joins TRBV6-1 to TRBJ2-7, with D perhaps given as TRBD1 or TRBD2 (6 bases each). The CDR3 loop spans 12 amino acids. V was clipped by 7 bases and J by 3 bases, with 10 bases between them. CDR1 and CDR2 from the germline V gene are MNHNS and SASEGT. CDR3 in amino acids: CASKEGDYEQYF. Written as DNA, the CDR3 is TGTGCCAGCAAGGAGGGGGACTACGAGCAGTACTTC.

The rearrangement joins TRBV12-3 or TRBV12-4 to TRBJ2-7; TRBD2 aligns across 10 bases. CDR3 length equals 15 residues. Unmatched junction bases numbered 5, after V lost 1 base and J lost 5 bases. Here the CDR3 reads CASSLVSSGRDEQYF. CDR3 DNA sequence: TGTGCCAGCAGTTTAGTGTCTAGCGGGAGAGACGAGCAGTACTTC.

V gene TRBV28 combines with J gene TRBJ2-7; D may correspond to TRBD1 or TRBD2 (6 bases each). Trimming took 10 bases from V and 1 from J, leaving 17 bases between them. This CDR3 has 14 residues. Germline lookup yields CDR1 MDHEN and CDR2 SYDVKM. The CDR3 sequence is CATRLGGTSYEQYF. DNA of the CDR3: TGTGCCACTCGACTCGGGGGCACTTCCTACGAGCAGTACTTC.

DNA for the CDR3: TGCAGCGTTAACAGGGCAGATACGCAGTATTTT. Amino acids: CSVNRADTQYF. The chain uses TRBV29-1 and TRBJ2-3; the D gene is possibly TRBD1 (6 bases). CDR1 is SQVTM and CDR2 is ANQGSEA in the germline V gene. The CDR3 totals 11 residues. V was pared by 5 bases and J by 4 bases, with 7 bases between.

V gene TRBV30 combines with J gene TRBJ1-5; D perhaps matches TRBD1 (5 bases). There are 13 residues in the CDR3. The germline V gene encodes CDR1 GTSNPN and CDR2 SVGIG (reference sequence). V was shortened by 2 bases and J by 7 bases, with 12 bases between the two germline ends. The CDR3 is CAWSTQGGQPQHF. CDR3 in DNA: TGTGCCTGGAGTACCCAGGGAGGCCAGCCCCAGCATTTT.

This clonotype has a count of ten or more. The V gene is TRBV18, the J gene TRBJ1-1, with a weak D call TRBD1 (5 bases). Germline values: CDR1 KGHSH, CDR2 LQKENI. This CDR3 contains 13 residues. Trimming removed 1 base from V and 2 bases from J, with 5 bases in between. Written as DNA, the CDR3 is TGTGCCAGCTCACCACGGGGCAACACTGAAGCTTTCTTT. This encodes CASSPRGNTEAFF.

In this sample, this clonotype turned up a few times. The CDR3 DNA reads TGCGCCAGCAGCTTCGGGACGGGCAACGAGCAGTACTTC. It yields the protein CASSFGTGNEQYF. The genes are TRBV5-1 and TRBJ2-7; perhaps D is TRBD1 or TRBD2 (5 bases each). The CDR3 is 13 amino acids. CDR1 is SGHRS and CDR2 is YFSETQ in the germline V gene. V was pared by 2 bases and J by 5 bases, with 11 bases between.

CDR3 region: CASSPPRGQGASGANVLTF. In nucleotides, the CDR3 is TGCGCCAGCAGCCCCCCAAGAGGACAGGGGGCTTCTGGGGCCAACGTCCTGACTTTC. V usage is TRBV4-1 and J usage is TRBJ2-6; 11 bases agree with TRBD1. The CDR3 runs to 19 residues. CDR1 is MGHRA, CDR2 YSYEKL, per germline. The J segment lost 1 base and the V segment lost 4 bases, leaving 9 bases of the junction unmatched.

The rearrangement uses TRBV15 and TRBJ2-3; TRBD2 matches at 7 bases. The junction had 7 bases not matched to a gene; V was cut back by 0 bases and J by 1 base. This CDR3 has 17 amino acids. CDR1 LNHNV and CDR2 YYDKDF come from the germline V gene (reference sequence). The CDR3 DNA reads TGTGCCACCAGCAGAGATCTCACGGGGGGAGGCACAGATACGCAGTATTTT. Residues: CATSRDLTGGGTDTQYF. The full variable domain, rest sourced from reference TRBV15 and TRBJ2-3, is DAMVIQNPRYQVTQFGKPVTLSCSQTLNHNVMYWYQQKSSQAPKLLFHYYDKDFNNEADTPDNFQSRRPNTSFCFLDIRSPGLGDTAMYLCATSRDLTGGGTDTQYFGPGTRLTVL.

This clonotype was counted between two and nine times. V is TRBV5-6 and J is TRBJ2-1; no definite D call. This CDR3 has 13 amino acids. Germline V lookup: CDR1 SGHDT, CDR2 YYEEEE. V shed 0 bases and J shed 7 bases, with 8 bases lying between them. The CDR3 DNA sequence: TGTGCCAGCAGCTTGGCGGTCCTAAATGAGCAGTTCTTC. Translation gives CASSLAVLNEQFF.

The chain carries TRBV12-3 or TRBV12-4 and TRBJ1-1; D possibly corresponds to TRBD1 (6 bases). Trimming took off 7 bases at V and 0 bases at J, with 21 bases between the two ends. This CDR3 has 17 amino acids. The chain's CDR3 is CASTPSPGQILNTEAFF. The CDR3 nucleotides are TGTGCCAGCACCCCAAGTCCTGGACAGATACTGAACACTGAAGCTTTCTTT.

There are a few counts of this clonotype. The V and J genes are TRBV4-2 and TRBJ2-7; D perhaps matches TRBD1 (5 bases). CDR1 is LGHNA and CDR2 is YNFKEQ in the germline V gene. The CDR3 totals 16 residues. V lost 0 bases and J 0 bases, leaving 12 bases between the germline ends. The CDR3 here is CASSQEGAVRSYEQYF. The CDR3 coding sequence is TGTGCCAGCAGCCAAGAAGGGGCCGTCCGCTCCTACGAGCAGTACTTC.

This rearrangement joins TRBV7-8 to TRBJ2-5; 9 nucleotides match TRBD1. The CDR3 is 15 amino acids. V was clipped by 1 base and J by 3 bases; unmatched bases: 3. Per the germline V gene, CDR1 is SGHVS and CDR2 is FQNEAQ. CDR3 loop: CASSLETGGKETQYF. The CDR3 DNA reads TGTGCCAGCAGCTTAGAAACAGGGGGCAAAGAGACCCAGTACTTC.

This sequence joins TRBV6-2 or TRBV6-3 and TRBJ2-1; D uncertain. Looked up from germline, CDR1 is MNHEY and CDR2 is SVGEGT. V gave up 7 bases and J gave up 7 bases, with 8 bases separating them. CDR3 length: 11 residues. In DNA form, the CDR3 reads TGTGCCAGCACCCTGAGGAATGAGCAGTTCTTC. Translating gives CASTLRNEQFF.

This clonotype came up a few times. This chain uses TRBV20-1 with TRBJ1-1, with a tentative D call TRBD1 (5 bases). Germline V gene sequence: CDR1 DFQATT, CDR2 SNEGSKA (reference sequence). This CDR3 is 15 amino acids long. The V end was cut by 3 bases, the J end by 1 base, with 15 bases between. In DNA, the CDR3 is TGCAGTGCTAGCCACGTGCGTGGGGGGAACACTGAAGCTTTCTTT. Translated: CSASHVRGGNTEAFF.

This rearrangement joins TRBV5-1 to TRBJ1-1; tentative D call: TRBD1 (5 bases). V shed 0 bases and J shed 1 base, with 7 bases lying between them. This CDR3 has 14 amino acids. Germline V gene lookup returns CDR1 SGHRS and CDR2 YFSETQ. The CDR3 spells CASSLGGENTEAFF. In DNA form, the CDR3 reads TGCGCCAGCAGCTTGGGAGGGGAGAACACTGAAGCTTTCTTT.

In its sample, this clonotype was seen a few times. The chain is built from TRBV20-1 and TRBJ2-3; tentatively, D is TRBD2 (5 bases). The CDR3 sequence is 15 residues long. V gave up 3 bases and J gave up 3 bases, with 16 bases separating them. Germline V CDR1 and CDR2: DFQATT, SNEGSKA (reference sequence). The CDR3 region is CSARKSPGVTDTQYF. DNA for the CDR3: TGCAGTGCTAGGAAGTCTCCCGGGGTGACAGATACGCAGTATTTT.

The table lists this clonotype with a count of one. The chain carries TRBV25-1 and TRBJ2-1; tentatively, D is TRBD1 (5 bases). Trimming left V 2 bases short and J 8 bases short, with 16 bases between. This CDR3 is built from 15 residues. CDR1 MGHDK and CDR2 SYGVNS come from the germline V gene. CDR3 nucleotides: TGTGCCAGCAGTGAAGGGGTAGGCTCAGGGTATGAGCAGTTCTTC. This codes for CASSEGVGSGYEQFF.

The CDR3 DNA is TGCAGTGCTAGGGGTATCCTCTCCTACAATGAGCAGTTCTTC. Translation: CSARGILSYNEQFF. V and J are TRBV20-1 and TRBJ2-1; D call uncertain. The germline V gene encodes CDR1 DFQATT and CDR2 SNEGSKA (reference sequence). The length of the CDR3 is 14 residues. V was pared by 3 bases and J by 0 bases, with 9 bases between.

This clonotype was found a few times. The J gene is TRBJ2-5, the V gene TRBV20-1; possibly TRBD1 for D (6 bases). Germline V gene sequence: CDR1 DFQATT, CDR2 SNEGSKA (reference sequence). This CDR3 contains 13 residues. The chain's CDR3 is CSLTGAQGETQYF. The CDR3 DNA is TGCAGCCTAACCGGAGCACAGGGAGAGACCCAGTACTTC.

This clonotype was found many times. CDR3 bases: TGTGCCAGCAGTCCGGGACTAGAGACCCAGTACTTC. This codes for CASSPGLETQYF. The chain couples TRBV5-4 to TRBJ2-5, with a tentative D call TRBD2 (6 bases). The CDR3 length is 12 residues. Germline CDR1 SGHNT, CDR2 YYREEE (reference sequence). With 5 bases removed from V and 4 bases from J, the gap between germline ends came to 9 bases.

This clonotype was seen only a few times. The chain combines TRBV7-2 with TRBJ2-3, with unresolved D. The CDR3 consists of 12 residues. The V gene lost 1 base and the J gene lost 11 bases, with 10 bases spanning the gap. Germline values: CDR1 SGHTA, CDR2 FQGNSA. The CDR3 DNA sequence: TGTGCCAGCAGCTTAGAAGGGTTTGGGCAGTATTTT. It yields the protein CASSLEGFGQYF.

The chain recombines TRBV7-8 with TRBJ2-5; D is undetermined. The germline V gene encodes CDR1 SGHVS and CDR2 FQNEAQ. Trimming left V 1 base short and J 1 base short, with 7 bases between. The CDR3 extends over 14 amino acids. This CDR3 is CASSLETVQETQYF. CDR3 DNA sequence: TGTGCCAGCAGCTTAGAAACAGTCCAAGAGACCCAGTACTTC.